One T cell receptor (beta chain) is described in this entry. Different DNA sequences within this sample yield the same CDR3. The data stem from a study of shared clonotypes between healthy human individuals. Study information: The donor pool was made up of two women and three men aged 18 to 49.

This CDR3 comprises 14 residues. J gave up 4 bases and V 4 bases, and 5 bases lay outside the gene matches. Germline lookup yields CDR1 SGHRS and CDR2 YFSETQ. Donors comprised only Caucasian adults living in Nashville, Tennessee. Both subsets, CD45RA+ naive and CD45RA-negative memory, were split from the CD4+ cells. Some clones are missing from TCRdb's copy, which holds only in-frame ones; the method was immunoSEQ multiplex PCR. Of hundreds of thousands of clones in the sample, around two thirds are singletons; the top ten hold 1.5% to 2%. The source material was memory CD4+ T cells sorted from blood. Stated subset: CD45RA-negative fraction. The chain is built from TRBV5-1 and TRBJ2-1, with TRBD1 identical over 7 bases. The receptor comes from a woman younger than 45 in good health. CDR3 DNA sequence: TGCGCCAGCAGCCCCGGGACAGCTTACAATGAGCAGTTCTTC. It encodes CASSPGTAYNEQFF.